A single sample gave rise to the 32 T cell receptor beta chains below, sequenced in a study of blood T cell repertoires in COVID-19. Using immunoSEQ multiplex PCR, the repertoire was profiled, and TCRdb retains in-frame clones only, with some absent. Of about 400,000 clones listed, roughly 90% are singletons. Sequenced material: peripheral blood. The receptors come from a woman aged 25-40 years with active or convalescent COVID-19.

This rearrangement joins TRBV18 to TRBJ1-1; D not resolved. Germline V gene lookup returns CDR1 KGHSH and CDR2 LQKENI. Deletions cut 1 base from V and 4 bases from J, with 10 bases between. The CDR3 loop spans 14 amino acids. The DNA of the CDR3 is TGTGCCAGCTCACCACGAGCTACTCGCACTGAAGCTTTCTTT. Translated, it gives CASSPRATRTEAFF.

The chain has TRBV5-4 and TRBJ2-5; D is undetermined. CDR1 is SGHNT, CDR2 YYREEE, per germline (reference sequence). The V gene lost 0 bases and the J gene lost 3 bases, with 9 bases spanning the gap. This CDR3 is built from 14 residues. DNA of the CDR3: TGTGCCAGCAGCTTGGCCGGAGTTAAAGAGACCCAGTACTTC. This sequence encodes CASSLAGVKETQYF.

This CDR3 is CASSPRSVYEQYF. The CDR3 DNA reads TGTGCCAGCAGCCCGAGGTCGGTCTACGAGCAGTACTTC. The J gene is TRBJ2-7, the V gene TRBV7-8; no clear D gene. Trimming removed 5 bases at V and 3 bases at J, with 11 bases between. CDR1 SGHVS and CDR2 FQNEAQ come from the germline V gene. This CDR3 is 13 amino acids long.

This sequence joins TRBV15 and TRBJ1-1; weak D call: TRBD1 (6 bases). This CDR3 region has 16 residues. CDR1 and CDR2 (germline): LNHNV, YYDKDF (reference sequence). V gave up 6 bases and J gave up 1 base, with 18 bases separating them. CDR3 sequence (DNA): TGTGCCACCAGGCTTTTCTGGACAGCCCAGAACACTGAAGCTTTCTTT. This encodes CATRLFWTAQNTEAFF.

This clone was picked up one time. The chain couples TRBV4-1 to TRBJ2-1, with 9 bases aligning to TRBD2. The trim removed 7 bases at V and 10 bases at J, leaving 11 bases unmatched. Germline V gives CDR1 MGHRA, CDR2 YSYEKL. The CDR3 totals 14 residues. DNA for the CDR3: TGCGCCAGCATGGGTCTAGCGGGACCTGGGGAGCAGTTCTTC. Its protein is CASMGLAGPGEQFF.

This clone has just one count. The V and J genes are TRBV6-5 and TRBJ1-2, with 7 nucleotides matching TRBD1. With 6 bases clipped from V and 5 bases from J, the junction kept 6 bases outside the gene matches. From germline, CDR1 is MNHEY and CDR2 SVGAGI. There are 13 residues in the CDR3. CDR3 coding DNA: TGTGCCAGCAGCTCGGACAGGCGTTATGGCTACACCTTC. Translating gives CASSSDRRYGYTF.

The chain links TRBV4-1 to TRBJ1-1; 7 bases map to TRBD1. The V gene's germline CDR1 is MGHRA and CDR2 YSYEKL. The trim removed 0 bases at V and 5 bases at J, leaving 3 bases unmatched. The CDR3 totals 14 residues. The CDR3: CASSQEQGWTEAFF. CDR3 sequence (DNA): TGCGCCAGCAGCCAAGAACAGGGGTGGACTGAAGCTTTCTTT.

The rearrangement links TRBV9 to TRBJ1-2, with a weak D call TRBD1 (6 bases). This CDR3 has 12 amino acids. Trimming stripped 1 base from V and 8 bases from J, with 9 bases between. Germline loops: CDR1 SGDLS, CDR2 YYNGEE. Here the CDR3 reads CASSVQGNGYTF. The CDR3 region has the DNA TGTGCCAGCAGCGTACAGGGGAACGGCTACACCTTC.

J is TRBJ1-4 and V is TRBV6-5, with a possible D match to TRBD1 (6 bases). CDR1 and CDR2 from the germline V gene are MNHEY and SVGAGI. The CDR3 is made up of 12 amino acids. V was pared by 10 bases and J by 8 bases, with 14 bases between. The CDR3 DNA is TGTGCCACTCGGGAGGGGGGCGAAAAACTGTTTTTT. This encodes CATREGGEKLFF.

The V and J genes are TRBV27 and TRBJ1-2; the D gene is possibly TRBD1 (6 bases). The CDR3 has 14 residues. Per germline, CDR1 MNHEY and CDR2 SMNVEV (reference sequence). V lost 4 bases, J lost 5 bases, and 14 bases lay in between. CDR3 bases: TGTGCCAGCAGTTCGGGGGGCGCGGGGTATGGCTACACCTTC. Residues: CASSSGGAGYGYTF.

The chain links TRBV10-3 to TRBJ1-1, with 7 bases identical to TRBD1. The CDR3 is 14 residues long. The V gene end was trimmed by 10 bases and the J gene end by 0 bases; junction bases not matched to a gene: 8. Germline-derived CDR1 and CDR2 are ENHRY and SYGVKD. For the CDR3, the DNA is TGTGCCACCAGCCGGGACAGATTGAACACTGAAGCTTTCTTT. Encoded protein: CATSRDRLNTEAFF.

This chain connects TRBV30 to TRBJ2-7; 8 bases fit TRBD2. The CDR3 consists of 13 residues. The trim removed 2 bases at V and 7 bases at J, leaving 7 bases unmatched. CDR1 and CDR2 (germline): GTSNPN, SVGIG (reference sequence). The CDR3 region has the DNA TGTGCCTGGAGTATAATAGCGGGAAGTGAGCAGTACTTC. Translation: CAWSIIAGSEQYF.

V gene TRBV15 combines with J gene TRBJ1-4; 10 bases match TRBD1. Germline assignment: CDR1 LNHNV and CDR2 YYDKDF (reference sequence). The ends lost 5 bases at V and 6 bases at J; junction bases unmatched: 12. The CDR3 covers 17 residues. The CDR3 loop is CATSLSRDRGWDEKLFF. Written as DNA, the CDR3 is TGTGCCACCAGCTTGTCCCGGGACAGGGGCTGGGATGAAAAACTGTTTTTT. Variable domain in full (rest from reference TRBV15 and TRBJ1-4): DAMVIQNPRYQVTQFGKPVTLSCSQTLNHNVMYWYQQKSSQAPKLLFHYYDKDFNNEADTPDNFQSRRPNTSFCFLDIRSPGLGDTAMYLCATSLSRDRGWDEKLFFGSGTQLSVL.

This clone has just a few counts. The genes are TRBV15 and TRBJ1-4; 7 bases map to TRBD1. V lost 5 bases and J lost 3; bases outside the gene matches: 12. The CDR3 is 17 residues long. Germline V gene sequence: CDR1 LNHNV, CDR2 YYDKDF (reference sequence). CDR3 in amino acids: CATSSRQGTIANEKLFF. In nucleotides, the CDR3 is TGTGCCACCAGCTCAAGACAGGGAACGATAGCTAATGAAAAACTGTTTTTT.

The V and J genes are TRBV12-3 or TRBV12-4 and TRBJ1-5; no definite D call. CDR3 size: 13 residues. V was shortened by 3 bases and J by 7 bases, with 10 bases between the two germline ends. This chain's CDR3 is CASSLTGGQPQHF. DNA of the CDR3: TGTGCCAGCAGTTTGACGGGCGGGCAGCCCCAGCATTTT.

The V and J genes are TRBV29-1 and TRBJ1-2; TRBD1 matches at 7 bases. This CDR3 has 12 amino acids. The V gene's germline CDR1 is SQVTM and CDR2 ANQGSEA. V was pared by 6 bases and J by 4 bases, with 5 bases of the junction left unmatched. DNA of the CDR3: TGCAGCGTACAGGGGCTCGGCTATGGCTACACCTTC. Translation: CSVQGLGYGYTF.

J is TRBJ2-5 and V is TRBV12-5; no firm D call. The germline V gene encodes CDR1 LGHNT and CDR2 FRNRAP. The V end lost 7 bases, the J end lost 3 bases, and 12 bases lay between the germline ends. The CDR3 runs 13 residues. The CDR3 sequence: CASALFPEETQYF. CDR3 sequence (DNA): TGTGCTAGTGCCCTCTTTCCCGAAGAGACCCAGTACTTC.

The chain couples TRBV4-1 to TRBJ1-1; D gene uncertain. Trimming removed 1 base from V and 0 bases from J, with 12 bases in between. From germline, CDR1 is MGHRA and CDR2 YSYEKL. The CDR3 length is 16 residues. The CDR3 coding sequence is TGCGCCAGCAGCCAAGCTCCCGCAGGCATGAACACTGAAGCTTTCTTT. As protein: CASSQAPAGMNTEAFF.

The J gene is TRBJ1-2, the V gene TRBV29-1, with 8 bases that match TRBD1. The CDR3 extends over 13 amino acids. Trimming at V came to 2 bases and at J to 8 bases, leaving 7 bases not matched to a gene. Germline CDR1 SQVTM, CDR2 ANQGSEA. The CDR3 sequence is CSVETQGARGYTF. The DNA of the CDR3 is TGCAGCGTTGAAACGCAGGGGGCGAGAGGCTACACCTTC.

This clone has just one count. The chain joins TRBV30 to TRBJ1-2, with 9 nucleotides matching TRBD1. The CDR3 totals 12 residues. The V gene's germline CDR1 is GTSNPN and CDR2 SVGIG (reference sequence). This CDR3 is CVRQGVNYGYTF. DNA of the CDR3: TGTGTCCGACAGGGGGTTAACTATGGCTACACCTTC.

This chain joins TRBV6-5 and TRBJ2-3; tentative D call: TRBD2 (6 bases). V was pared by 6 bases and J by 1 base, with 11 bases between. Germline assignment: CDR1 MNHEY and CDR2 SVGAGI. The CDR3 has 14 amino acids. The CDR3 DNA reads TGTGCCAGCAGCTACGGGAGCCGCACAGATACGCAGTATTTT. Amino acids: CASSYGSRTDTQYF.

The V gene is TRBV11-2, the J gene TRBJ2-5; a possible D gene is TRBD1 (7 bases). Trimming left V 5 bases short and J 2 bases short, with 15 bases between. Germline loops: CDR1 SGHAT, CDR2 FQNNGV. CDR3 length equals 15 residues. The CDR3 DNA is TGTGCCAGCAGCGGAGGGACAGACAGGCAAGAGACCCAGTACTTC. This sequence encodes CASSGGTDRQETQYF.

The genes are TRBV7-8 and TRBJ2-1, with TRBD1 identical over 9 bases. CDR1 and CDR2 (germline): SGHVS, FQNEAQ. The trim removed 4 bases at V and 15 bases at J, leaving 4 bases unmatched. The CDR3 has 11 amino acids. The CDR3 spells CASSSGQGLFF. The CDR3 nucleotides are TGTGCCAGCAGCTCCGGACAGGGGCTGTTCTTC.

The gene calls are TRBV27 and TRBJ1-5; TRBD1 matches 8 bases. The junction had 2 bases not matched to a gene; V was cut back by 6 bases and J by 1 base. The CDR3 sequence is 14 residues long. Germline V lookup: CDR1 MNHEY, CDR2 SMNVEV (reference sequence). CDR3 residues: CASRDRGSNQPQHF. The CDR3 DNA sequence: TGTGCCAGCAGAGACAGGGGCAGCAATCAGCCCCAGCATTTT.

CDR3 coding DNA: TGCAGCGCCAAACCCGACAGTCCCCACTATGGCTACACCTTC. Translated: CSAKPDSPHYGYTF. V usage is TRBV29-1 and J usage is TRBJ1-2; D may be TRBD1 (5 bases). V dropped 7 bases and J dropped 3 bases, with 18 bases sitting between them. Per the germline V gene, CDR1 is SQVTM and CDR2 is ANQGSEA. The CDR3 contains 14 residues. Based on the CDR3 plus reference TRBV29-1 and TRBJ1-2, the full variable domain is SAVISQKPSRDICQRGTSLTIQCQVDSQVTMMFWYRQQPGQSLTLIATANQGSEATYESGFVIDKFPISRPNLTFSTLTVSNMSPEDSSIYLCSAKPDSPHYGYTFGSGTRLTVV.

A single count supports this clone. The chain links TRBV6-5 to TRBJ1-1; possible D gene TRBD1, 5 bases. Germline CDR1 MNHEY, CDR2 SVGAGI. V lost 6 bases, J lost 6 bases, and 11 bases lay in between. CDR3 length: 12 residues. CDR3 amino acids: CASSQTVSEAFF. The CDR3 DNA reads TGTGCCAGCAGCCAGACAGTTTCTGAAGCTTTCTTT.

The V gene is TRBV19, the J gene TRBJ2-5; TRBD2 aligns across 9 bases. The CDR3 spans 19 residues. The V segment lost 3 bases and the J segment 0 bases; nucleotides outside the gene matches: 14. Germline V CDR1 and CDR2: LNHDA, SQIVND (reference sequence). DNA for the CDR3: TGTGCCAGTAGTATCTGGGACGTAATCCAGCGGGAGGACCAAGAGACCCAGTACTTC. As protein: CASSIWDVIQREDQETQYF.

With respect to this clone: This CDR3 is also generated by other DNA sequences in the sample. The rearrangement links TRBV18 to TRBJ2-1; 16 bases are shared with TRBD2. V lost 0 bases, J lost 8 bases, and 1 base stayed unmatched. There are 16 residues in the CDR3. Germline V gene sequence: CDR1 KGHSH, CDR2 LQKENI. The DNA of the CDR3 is TGTGCCAGCTCACCACCGGGACTAGCGGGAGGGGATGAGCAGTTCTTC. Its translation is CASSPPGLAGGDEQFF.

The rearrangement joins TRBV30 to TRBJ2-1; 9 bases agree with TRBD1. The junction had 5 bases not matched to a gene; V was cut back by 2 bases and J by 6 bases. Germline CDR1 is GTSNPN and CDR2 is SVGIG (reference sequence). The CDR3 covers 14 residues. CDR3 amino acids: CAWSYRGRVNEQFF. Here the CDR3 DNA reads TGTGCCTGGAGTTACAGGGGGCGCGTCAATGAGCAGTTCTTC.

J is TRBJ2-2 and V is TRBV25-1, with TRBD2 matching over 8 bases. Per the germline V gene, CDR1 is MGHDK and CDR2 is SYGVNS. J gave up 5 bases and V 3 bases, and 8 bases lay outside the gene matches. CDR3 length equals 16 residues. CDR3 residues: CASSDPGLGGTGELFF. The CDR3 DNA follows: TGTGCCAGCAGTGACCCGGGACTAGGAGGGACCGGGGAGCTGTTTTTT. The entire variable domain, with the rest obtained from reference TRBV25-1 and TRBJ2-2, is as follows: EADIYQTPRYLVIGTGKKITLECSQTMGHDKMYWYQQDPGMELHLIHYSYGVNSTEKGDLSSESTVSRIRTEHFPLTLESARPSHTSQYLCASSDPGLGGTGELFFGEGSRLTVL.

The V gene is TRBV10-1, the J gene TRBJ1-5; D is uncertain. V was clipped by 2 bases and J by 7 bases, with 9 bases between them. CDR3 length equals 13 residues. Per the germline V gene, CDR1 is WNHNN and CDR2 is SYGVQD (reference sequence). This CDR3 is CASSEVGEQPQHF. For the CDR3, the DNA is TGCGCCAGCAGTGAGGTCGGAGAGCAGCCCCAGCATTTT.

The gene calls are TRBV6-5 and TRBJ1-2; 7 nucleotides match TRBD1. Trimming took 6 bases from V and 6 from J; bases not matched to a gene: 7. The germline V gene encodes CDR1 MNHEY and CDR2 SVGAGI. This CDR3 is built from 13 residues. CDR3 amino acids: CASRGTVLDGYTF. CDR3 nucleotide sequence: TGTGCCAGCAGGGGGACAGTCCTCGATGGCTACACCTTC.